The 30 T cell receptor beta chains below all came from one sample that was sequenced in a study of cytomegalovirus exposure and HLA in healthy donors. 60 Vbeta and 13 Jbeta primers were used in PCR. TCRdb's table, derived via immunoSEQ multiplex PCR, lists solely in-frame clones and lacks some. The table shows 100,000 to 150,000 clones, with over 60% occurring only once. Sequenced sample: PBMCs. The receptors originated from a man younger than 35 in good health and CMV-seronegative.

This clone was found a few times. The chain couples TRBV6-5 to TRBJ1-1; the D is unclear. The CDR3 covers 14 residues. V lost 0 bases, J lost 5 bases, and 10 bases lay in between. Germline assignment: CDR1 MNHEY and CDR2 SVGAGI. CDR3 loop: CASSYSPGGTEAFF. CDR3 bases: TGTGCCAGCAGTTACTCCCCGGGAGGGACTGAAGCTTTCTTT.

CDR3 nucleotides: TGTGCCAGCAGTGCAGGGAAAAATTCACCCCTCCACTTT. It translates to CASSAGKNSPLHF. This sequence joins TRBV2 and TRBJ1-6, with a weak D call TRBD1 (5 bases). Germline V lookup: CDR1 SNHLY, CDR2 FYNNEI. The CDR3 consists of 13 residues. Trimming took 4 bases from V and 7 from J, leaving 8 bases between them.

The CDR3, as DNA: TGTGCCTGGAAGAACCAGCGGGAGGCCTACGAGCAGTACTTC. It encodes CAWKNQREAYEQYF. The chain uses TRBV30 and TRBJ2-7; TRBD2 matches at 9 bases. CDR3 length equals 14 residues. The germline V gene has CDR1 GTSNPN and CDR2 SVGIG (reference sequence). After removal of 4 bases from V and 2 bases from J, the junction contained 6 bases not matched to a gene. The variable domain in full, completed from reference TRBV30 and TRBJ2-7, reads SQTIHQWPATLVQPVGSPLSLECTVEGTSNPNLYWYRQAAGRGLQLLFYSVGIGQISSEVPQNLSASRPQDRQFILSSKKLLLSDSGFYLCAWKNQREAYEQYFGPGTRLTVT.

The CDR3 loop is CASSDRLGQGLYNEQFF. CDR3 DNA sequence: TGTGCCAGCAGTGACCGCCTGGGACAGGGGTTGTACAATGAGCAGTTCTTC. V and J are TRBV25-1 and TRBJ2-1; TRBD1 matches 10 bases. V lost 3 bases, J lost 4 bases, and 9 bases stayed unmatched. This CDR3 spans 17 amino acids. Germline values: CDR1 MGHDK, CDR2 SYGVNS.

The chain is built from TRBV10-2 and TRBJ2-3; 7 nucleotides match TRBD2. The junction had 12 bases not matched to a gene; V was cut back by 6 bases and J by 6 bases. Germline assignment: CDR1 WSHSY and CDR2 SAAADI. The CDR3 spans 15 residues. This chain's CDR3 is CASSSYGGGSDTQYF. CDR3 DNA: TGCGCCAGCAGCTCCTATGGGGGGGGATCGGATACGCAGTATTTT.

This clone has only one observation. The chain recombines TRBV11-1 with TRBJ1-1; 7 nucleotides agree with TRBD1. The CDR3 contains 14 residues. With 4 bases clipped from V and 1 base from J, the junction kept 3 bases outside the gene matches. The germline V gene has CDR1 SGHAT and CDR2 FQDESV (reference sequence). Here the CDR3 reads CASSYGQANTEAFF. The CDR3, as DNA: TGTGCCAGCAGCTACGGACAGGCGAACACTGAAGCTTTCTTT.

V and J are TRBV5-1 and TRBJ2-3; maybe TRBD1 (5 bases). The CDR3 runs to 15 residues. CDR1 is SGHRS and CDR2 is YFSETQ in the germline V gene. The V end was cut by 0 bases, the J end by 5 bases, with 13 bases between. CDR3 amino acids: CASSLAGAWIDTQYF. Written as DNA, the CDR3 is TGCGCCAGCAGCTTGGCTGGGGCGTGGATAGATACGCAGTATTTT.

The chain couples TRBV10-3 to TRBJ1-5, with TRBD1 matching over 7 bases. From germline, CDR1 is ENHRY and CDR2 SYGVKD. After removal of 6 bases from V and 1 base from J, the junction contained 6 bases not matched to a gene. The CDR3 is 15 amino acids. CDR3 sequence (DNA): TGTGCCATCAGATCCGGGACAGAGAGCAATCAGCCCCAGCATTTT. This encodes CAIRSGTESNQPQHF.

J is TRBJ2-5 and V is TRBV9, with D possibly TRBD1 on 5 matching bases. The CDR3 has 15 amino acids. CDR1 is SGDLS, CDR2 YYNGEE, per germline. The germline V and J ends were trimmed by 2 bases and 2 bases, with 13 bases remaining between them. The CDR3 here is CASSVQGGFQETQYF. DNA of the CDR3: TGTGCCAGCAGCGTGCAGGGCGGCTTTCAAGAGACCCAGTACTTC.

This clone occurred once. The CDR3 nucleotides are TGTGCCAGTAAGTCCACAGGGATTTCCTATGGCTACACCTTC. Protein: CASKSTGISYGYTF. The chain uses TRBV19 and TRBJ1-2; TRBD1 is a possible D gene (6 bases). V lost 7 bases to trimming and J lost 4 bases, with 16 bases between them. The CDR3 contains 14 residues. Looked up from germline, CDR1 is LNHDA and CDR2 is SQIVND (reference sequence).

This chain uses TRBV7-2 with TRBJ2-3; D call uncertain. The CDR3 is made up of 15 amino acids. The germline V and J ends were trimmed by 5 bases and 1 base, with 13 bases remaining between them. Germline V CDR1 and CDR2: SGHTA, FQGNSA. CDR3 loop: CASSPRVMGTDTQYF. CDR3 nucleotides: TGTGCCAGCAGCCCCCGGGTGATGGGCACAGATACGCAGTATTTT.

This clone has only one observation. This CDR3 reads CASSLSGSGNPYEQYF. The CDR3 nucleotides read TGTGCCAGCAGTTTATCGGGTAGCGGGAACCCCTACGAGCAGTACTTC. This chain links TRBV27 with TRBJ2-7, with TRBD2 matching over 8 bases. The CDR3 spans 16 residues. V lost 0 bases to trimming and J lost 2 bases; unmatched junction nucleotides: 6. Germline CDR1 and CDR2: MNHEY and SMNVEV (reference sequence).

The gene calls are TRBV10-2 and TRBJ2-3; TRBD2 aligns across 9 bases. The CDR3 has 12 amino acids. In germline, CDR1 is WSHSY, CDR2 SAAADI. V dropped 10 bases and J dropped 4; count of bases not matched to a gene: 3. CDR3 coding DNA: TGCGCCACCAGGACTAGCGCAGATACGCAGTATTTT. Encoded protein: CATRTSADTQYF.

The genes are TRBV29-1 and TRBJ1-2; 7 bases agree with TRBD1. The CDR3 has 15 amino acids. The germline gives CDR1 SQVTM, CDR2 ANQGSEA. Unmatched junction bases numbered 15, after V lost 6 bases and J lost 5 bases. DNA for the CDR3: TGCAGCGTGCGTGGGGACAGTCTTAGGGATTATGGCTACACCTTC. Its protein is CSVRGDSLRDYGYTF.

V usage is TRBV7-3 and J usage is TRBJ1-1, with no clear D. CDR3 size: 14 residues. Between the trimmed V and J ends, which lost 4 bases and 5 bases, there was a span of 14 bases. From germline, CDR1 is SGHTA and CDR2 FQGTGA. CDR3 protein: CASSSNAGDTEAFF. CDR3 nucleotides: TGTGCCAGCAGCTCCAACGCCGGGGATACTGAAGCTTTCTTT.

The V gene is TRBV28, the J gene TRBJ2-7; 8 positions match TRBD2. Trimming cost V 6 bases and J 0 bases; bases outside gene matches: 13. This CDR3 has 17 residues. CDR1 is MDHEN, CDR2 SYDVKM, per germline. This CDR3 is CASSLPPSGLSSYEQYF. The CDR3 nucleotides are TGTGCCAGCAGCCTCCCTCCTAGCGGGTTGAGCTCCTACGAGCAGTACTTC.

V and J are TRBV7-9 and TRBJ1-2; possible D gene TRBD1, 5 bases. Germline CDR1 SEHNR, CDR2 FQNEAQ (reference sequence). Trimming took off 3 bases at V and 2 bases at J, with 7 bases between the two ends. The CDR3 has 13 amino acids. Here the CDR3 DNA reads TGTGCCAGCAGCTTTGGGGCAAACTATGGCTACACCTTC. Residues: CASSFGANYGYTF.

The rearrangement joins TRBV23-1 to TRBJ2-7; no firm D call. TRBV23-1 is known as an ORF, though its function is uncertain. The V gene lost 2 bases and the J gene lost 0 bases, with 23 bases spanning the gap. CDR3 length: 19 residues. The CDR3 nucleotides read TGCGCCAGCAGTCAAAACAGAAACTCCTTAAACCTTAGCTCCTACGAGCAGTACTTC. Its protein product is CASSQNRNSLNLSSYEQYF.

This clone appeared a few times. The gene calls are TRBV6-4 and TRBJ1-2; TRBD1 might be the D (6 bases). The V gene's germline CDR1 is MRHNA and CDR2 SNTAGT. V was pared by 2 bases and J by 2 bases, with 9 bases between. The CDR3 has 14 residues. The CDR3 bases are TGTGCCAGCAGTGACGGAACAGGGAACTATGGCTACACCTTC. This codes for CASSDGTGNYGYTF.

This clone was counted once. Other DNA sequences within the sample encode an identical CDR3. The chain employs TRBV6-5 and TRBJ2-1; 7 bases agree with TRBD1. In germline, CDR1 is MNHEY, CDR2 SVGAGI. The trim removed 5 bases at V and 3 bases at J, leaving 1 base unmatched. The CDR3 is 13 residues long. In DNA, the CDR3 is TGTGCCAGCAGTCGGGACAGCTACAATGAGCAGTTCTTC. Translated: CASSRDSYNEQFF.

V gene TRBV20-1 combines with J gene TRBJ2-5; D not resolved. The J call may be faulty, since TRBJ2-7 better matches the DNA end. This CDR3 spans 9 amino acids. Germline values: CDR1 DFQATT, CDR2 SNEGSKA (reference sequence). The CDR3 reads CSAKDEQYF. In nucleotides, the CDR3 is TGCAGTGCTAAAGACGAGCAGTACTTC.

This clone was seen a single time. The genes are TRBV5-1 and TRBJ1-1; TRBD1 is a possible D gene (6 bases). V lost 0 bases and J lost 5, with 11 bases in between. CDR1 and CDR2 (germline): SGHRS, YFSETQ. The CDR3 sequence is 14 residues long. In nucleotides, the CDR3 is TGCGCCAGCAGCTTGGAGGGGGTTAATACTGAAGCTTTCTTT. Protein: CASSLEGVNTEAFF.

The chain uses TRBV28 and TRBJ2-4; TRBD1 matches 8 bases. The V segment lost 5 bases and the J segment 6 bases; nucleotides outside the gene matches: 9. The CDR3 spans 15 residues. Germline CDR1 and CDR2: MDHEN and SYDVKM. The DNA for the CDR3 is TGTGCCAGCAGTCCGACCGGGACAGGAAGAAACATTCAGTACTTC. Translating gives CASSPTGTGRNIQYF. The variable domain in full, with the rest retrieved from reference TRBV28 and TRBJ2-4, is DVKVTQSSRYLVKRTGEKVFLECVQDMDHENMFWYRQDPGLGLRLIYFSYDVKMKEKGDIPEGYSVSREKKERFSLILESASTNQTSMYLCASSPTGTGRNIQYFGAGTRLSVL.

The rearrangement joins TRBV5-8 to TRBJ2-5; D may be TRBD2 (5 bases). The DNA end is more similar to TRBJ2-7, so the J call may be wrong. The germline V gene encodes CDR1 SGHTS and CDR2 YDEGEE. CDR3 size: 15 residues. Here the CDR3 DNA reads TGTGCCAGCAGCTTGGTGATCCGGGGATTGTACGAGCAGTACTTC. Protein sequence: CASSLVIRGLYEQYF.

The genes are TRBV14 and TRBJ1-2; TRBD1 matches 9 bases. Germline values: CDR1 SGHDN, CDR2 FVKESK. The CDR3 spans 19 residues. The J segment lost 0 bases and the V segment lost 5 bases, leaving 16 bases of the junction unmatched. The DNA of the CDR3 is TGTGCCAGCAGCTCGACAAACCGGGACAGGGACCTCACTAACTATGGCTACACCTTC. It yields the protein CASSSTNRDRDLTNYGYTF.

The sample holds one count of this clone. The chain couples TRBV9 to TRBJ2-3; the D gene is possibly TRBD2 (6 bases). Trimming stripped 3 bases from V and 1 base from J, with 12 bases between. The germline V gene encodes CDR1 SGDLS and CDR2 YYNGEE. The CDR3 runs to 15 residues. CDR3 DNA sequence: TGTGCCAGCAGCGCGCCTAGCGCCGGCACAGATACGCAGTATTTT. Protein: CASSAPSAGTDTQYF.

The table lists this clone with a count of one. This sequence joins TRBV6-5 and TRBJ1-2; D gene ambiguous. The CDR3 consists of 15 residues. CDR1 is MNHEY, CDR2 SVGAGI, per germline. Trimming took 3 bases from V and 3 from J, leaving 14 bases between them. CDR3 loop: CASSYSVVNHYGYTF. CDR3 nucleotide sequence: TGTGCCAGCAGTTATAGTGTCGTAAACCACTATGGCTACACCTTC.

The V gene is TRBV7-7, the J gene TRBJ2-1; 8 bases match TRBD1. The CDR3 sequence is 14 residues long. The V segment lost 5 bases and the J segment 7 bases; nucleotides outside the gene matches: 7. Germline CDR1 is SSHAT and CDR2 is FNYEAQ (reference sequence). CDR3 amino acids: CASSIRQGNNEQFF. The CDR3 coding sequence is TGTGCCAGCAGCATCCGACAGGGGAATAATGAGCAGTTCTTC. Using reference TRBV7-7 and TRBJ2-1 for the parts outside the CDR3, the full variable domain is GAGVSQSPRYKVTKRGQDVTLRCDPISSHATLYWYQQALGQGPEFLTYFNYEAQPDKSGLPSDRFSAERPEGSISTLTIQRTEQRDSAMYRCASSIRQGNNEQFFGPGTRLTVL.

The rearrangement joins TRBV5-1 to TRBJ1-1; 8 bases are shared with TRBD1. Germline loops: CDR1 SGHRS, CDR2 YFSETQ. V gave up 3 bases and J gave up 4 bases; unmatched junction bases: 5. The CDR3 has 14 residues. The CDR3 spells CASSYLQGGTEAFF. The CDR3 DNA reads TGCGCCAGCAGCTACCTACAGGGGGGCACTGAAGCTTTCTTT.

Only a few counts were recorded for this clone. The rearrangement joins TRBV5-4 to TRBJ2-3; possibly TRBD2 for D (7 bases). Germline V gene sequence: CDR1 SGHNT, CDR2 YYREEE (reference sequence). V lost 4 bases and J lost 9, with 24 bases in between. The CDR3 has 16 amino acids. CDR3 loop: CASSGTQGGGSGTQYF. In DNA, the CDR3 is TGTGCCAGCAGCGGGACACAGGGAGGGGGGAGTGGAACGCAGTATTTT.